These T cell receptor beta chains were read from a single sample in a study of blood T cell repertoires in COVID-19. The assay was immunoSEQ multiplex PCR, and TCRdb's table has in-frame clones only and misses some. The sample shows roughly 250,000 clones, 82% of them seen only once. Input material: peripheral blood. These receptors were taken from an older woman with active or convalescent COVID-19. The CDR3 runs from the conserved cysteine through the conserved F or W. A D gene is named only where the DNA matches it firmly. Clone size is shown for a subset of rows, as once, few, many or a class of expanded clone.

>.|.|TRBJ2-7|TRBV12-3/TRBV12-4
CASSPNYEQYF
TGTGCCAGCAGTCCCAACTACGAGCAGTACTTC
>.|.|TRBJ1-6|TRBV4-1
CASSLREDSPLHF
TGCGCCAGCAGCCTTAGAGAGGATTCACCCCTCCACTTT
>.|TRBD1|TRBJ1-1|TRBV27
CASSLSQGVPGAFF
TGTGCCAGCAGTTTATCTCAGGGGGTTCCTGGGGCTTTCTTT
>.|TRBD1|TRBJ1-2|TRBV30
CAWRVGGGVGSYGYTF
TGTGCCTGGAGGGTTGGAGGGGGCGTCGGGTCCTATGGCTACACCTTC
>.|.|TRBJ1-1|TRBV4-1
CASSQEDRTEAFF
TGCGCCAGCAGCCAAGAAGACAGAACTGAAGCTTTCTTT
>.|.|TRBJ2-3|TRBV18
CASSPGQGNHGTQYF
TGTGCCAGCTCACCCGGGCAGGGTAACCATGGTACGCAGTATTTT
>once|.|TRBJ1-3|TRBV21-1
CASSPEGQGSGNTIYF
TGTGCCAGCAGCCCAGAGGGACAGGGATCTGGAAACACCATATATTTT
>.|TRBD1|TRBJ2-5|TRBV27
CASSRQGQETQYF
TGTGCCAGCAGTCGACAGGGTCAAGAGACCCAGTACTTC
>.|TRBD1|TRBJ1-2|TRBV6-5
CASRPGTGANYGYTF
TGTGCCAGCAGACCCGGGACAGGGGCTAACTATGGCTACACCTTC
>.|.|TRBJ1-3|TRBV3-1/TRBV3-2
CASSQVAGPGNTIYF
TGTGCCAGCAGCCAAGTAGCGGGACCTGGAAACACCATATATTTT
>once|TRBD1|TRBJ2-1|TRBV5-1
CASSLAGQGLDEQFF
TGCGCCAGCAGCTTGGCGGGACAGGGTCTCGATGAGCAGTTCTTC
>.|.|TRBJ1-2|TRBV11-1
CASSLGGLQYGYTF
TGTGCCAGCAGCTTGGGGGGACTGCAGTATGGCTACACCTTC
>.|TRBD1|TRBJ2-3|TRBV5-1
CASSADRSSTDTQYF
TGCGCCAGCAGCGCGGACAGGAGCTCCACAGATACGCAGTATTTT
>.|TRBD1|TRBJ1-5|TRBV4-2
CASSQTGAGQPQHF
TGTGCCAGCAGCCAAACAGGGGCAGGGCAGCCCCAGCATTTT
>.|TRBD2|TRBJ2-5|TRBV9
CASSGNGGAGETQYF
TGTGCCAGCAGCGGGAACGGGGGGGCAGGTGAGACCCAGTACTTC
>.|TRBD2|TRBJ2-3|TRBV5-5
CASSPKGRGEAVTDTQYF
TGTGCCAGCAGCCCGAAAGGACGGGGGGAGGCCGTCACAGATACGCAGTATTTT
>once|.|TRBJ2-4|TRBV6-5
CASSYDADIAKNIQYF
TGTGCCAGCAGTTACGATGCCGACATAGCCAAAAACATTCAGTACTTC
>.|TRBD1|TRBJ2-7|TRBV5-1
CASTPSRDRSYEQYF
TGCGCCAGCACACCCTCCCGGGACAGGTCCTACGAGCAGTACTTC
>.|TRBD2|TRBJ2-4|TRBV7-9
CASSLEAGGGTKNIQYF
TGTGCCAGCAGCTTAGAGGCGGGGGGTGGGACCAAAAACATTCAGTACTTC
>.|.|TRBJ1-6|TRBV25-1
CASSEVRGGGWSPLHF
TGTGCCAGCAGTGAAGTCCGAGGGGGGGGCTGGTCACCCCTCCACTTT
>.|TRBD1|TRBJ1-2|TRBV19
CASSIPDRGYGYTF
TGTGCCAGTAGTATTCCAGACAGGGGCTATGGCTACACCTTC
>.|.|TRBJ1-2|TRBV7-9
CASSSADGGNGYTF
TGTGCCAGCAGCTCGGCCGACGGGGGGAATGGCTACACCTTC
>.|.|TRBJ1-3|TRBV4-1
CASSQGASRGNTIYF
TGCGCCAGCAGCCAAGGGGCCAGCCGGGGAAACACCATATATTTT
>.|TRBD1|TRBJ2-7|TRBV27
CASSSTGTGGYEQYF
TGTGCCAGCAGTTCAACCGGGACAGGGGGCTACGAGCAGTACTTC
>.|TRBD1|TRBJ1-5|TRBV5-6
CASSPFSSGGQPQHF
TGTGCCAGCAGCCCCTTTTCTTCAGGGGGTCAGCCCCAGCATTTT
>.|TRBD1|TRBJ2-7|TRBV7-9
CASSWGQGGEQYF
TGTGCCAGCAGCTGGGGACAGGGCGGCGAGCAGTACTTC
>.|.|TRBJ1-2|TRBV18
CASSPRQDTNYGYTF
TGTGCCAGCTCACCAAGACAGGACACTAACTATGGCTACACCTTC
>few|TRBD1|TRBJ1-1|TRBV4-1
CASSQYISGTGGIRHTEAFF
TGCGCCAGCAGCCAGTACATATCCGGGACAGGGGGTATCAGGCACACTGAAGCTTTCTTT
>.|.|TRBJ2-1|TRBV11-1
CASSPLGGGLGEQFF
TGTGCCAGCAGCCCCTTAGGGGGGGGCTTGGGTGAGCAGTTCTTC
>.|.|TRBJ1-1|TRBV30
CAWRNRVETEAFF
TGTGCCTGGAGGAACAGGGTTGAGACTGAAGCTTTCTTT
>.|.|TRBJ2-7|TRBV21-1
CASTSGQESYEQYF
TGTGCCAGCACCTCGGGACAGGAATCCTACGAGCAGTACTTC
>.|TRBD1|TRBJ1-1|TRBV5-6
CASSLLYRGRSPEAFF
TGTGCCAGCAGCTTGTTGTACAGGGGGCGCTCCCCTGAAGCTTTCTTT
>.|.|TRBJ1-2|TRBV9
CASSVVEGLGGYTF
TGTGCCAGCAGCGTAGTTGAGGGCCTTGGTGGCTACACCTTC
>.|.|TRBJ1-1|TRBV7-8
CASSLAHGGEAFF
TGTGCCAGCAGCTTAGCGCACGGGGGGGAAGCTTTCTTT
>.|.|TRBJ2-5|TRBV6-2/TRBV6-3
CASSYAGQETQYF
TGTGCCAGCAGTTACGCAGGCCAAGAGACCCAGTACTTC
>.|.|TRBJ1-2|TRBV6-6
CASSTTGDYGYTF
TGTGCCAGCAGTACGACAGGTGACTATGGCTACACCTTC
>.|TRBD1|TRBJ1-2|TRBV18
CASSFGQGADGYTF
TGTGCCAGCTCATTCGGACAGGGGGCGGATGGCTACACCTTC
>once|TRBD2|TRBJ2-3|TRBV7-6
CASSLAGTNGDTQYF
TGTGCCAGCAGCTTAGCCGGGACTAATGGGGATACGCAGTATTTT
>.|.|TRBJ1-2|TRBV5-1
CASSFGQGSGYTF
TGCGCCAGCAGCTTTGGGCAGGGCTCCGGCTACACCTTC
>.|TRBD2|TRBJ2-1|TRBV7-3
CASSLWLSGGARNEQFF
TGTGCCAGCAGCTTATGGCTTAGCGGGGGGGCTCGAAATGAGCAGTTCTTC
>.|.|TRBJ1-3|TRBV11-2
CASSLDTQGLGWNTIYF
TGTGCCAGCAGCTTAGATACACAGGGCCTAGGATGGAACACCATATATTTT
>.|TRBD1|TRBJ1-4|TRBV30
CAWSGGTGLGEKLFF
TGTGCCTGGAGTGGGGGGACAGGCCTAGGTGAAAAACTGTTTTTT
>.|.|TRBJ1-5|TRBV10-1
CASSRGLDQPQHF
TGCGCCAGCAGTCGCGGATTGGATCAGCCCCAGCATTTT
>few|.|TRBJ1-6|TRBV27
CASSLRQGNNSPLHF
TGTGCCAGCAGTTTACGTCAGGGGAATAATTCACCCCTCCACTTT
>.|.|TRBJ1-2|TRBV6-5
CASSPHLYREYGYTF
TGTGCCAGCAGTCCCCACCTGTACAGGGAGTATGGCTACACCTTC
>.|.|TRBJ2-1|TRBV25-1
CASSPTGSSYNEQFF
TGTGCCAGCAGCCCCACAGGGAGCTCCTACAATGAGCAGTTCTTC
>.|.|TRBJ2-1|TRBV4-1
CASSQDLRASFSYNEQFF
TGCGCCAGCAGCCAAGATCTCCGGGCTAGCTTTTCCTACAATGAGCAGTTCTTC
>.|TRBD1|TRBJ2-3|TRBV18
CASSPGQASSDTQYF
TGTGCCAGCTCACCGGGACAGGCGTCGTCGGATACGCAGTATTTT
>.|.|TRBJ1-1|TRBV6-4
CASSAATGTEAFF
TGTGCCAGCAGCGCCGCGACGGGCACTGAAGCTTTCTTT
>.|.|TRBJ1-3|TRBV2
CASSVWGDPGNTIYF
TGTGCCAGCAGTGTTTGGGGGGATCCTGGAAACACCATATATTTT
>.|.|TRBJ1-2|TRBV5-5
CASSLVASTSGYTF
TGTGCCAGCAGCTTGGTGGCCAGTACGTCAGGCTACACCTTC
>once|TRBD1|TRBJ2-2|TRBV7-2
CASSYGQGGGTGELFF
TGTGCCAGTAGCTACGGACAGGGCGGAGGGACCGGGGAGCTGTTTTTT
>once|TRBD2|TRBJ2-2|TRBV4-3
CASSQGAGGGTGELFF
TGCGCCAGCAGCCAAGGAGCGGGGGGTGGTACCGGGGAGCTGTTTTTT
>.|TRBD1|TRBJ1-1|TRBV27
CASRVTGDTEAFF
TGTGCCAGCAGGGTTACAGGGGACACTGAAGCTTTCTTT
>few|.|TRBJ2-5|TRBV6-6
CASNSGYQETQYF
TGTGCCAGCAACTCCGGGTACCAAGAGACCCAGTACTTC
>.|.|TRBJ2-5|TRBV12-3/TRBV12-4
CASRPSSEETQYF
TGTGCCAGCCGACCGTCTAGTGAAGAGACCCAGTACTTC
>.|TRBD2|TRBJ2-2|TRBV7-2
CASSLAGLANTGELFF
TGTGCCAGCAGCTTAGCGGGACTAGCGAACACCGGGGAGCTGTTTTTT
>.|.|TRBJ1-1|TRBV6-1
CASSENTGNTEAFF
TGTGCCAGCAGTGAAAACACGGGGAACACTGAAGCTTTCTTT
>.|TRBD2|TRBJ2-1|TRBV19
CASSIRPSGGALYNEQFF
TGTGCCAGTAGTATTAGGCCTAGCGGGGGGGCTCTCTACAATGAGCAGTTCTTC